This T cell receptor (beta chain) was found in a study of immune characterization of retroperitoneal liposarcoma. Each CDR3 protein gets one entry after TCRdb re-called the PCR reads with MiXCR. The repertoire holds 10,000 to 15,000 distinct CDR3 sequences, with roughly 50% as singletons. Trimming stripped 0 bases from V and 8 bases from J, with 4 bases between. Germline V gene lookup returns CDR1 MNHNS and CDR2 SASEGT. The CDR3 extends over 12 amino acids. This clonotype turned up a few times. This TCR was recovered from a female donor with retroperitoneal liposarcoma. Specimen: tumor tissue. The chain joins TRBV6-1 to TRBJ1-4; no definite D call. The CDR3 DNA sequence: TGTGCCAGCAGTGAAGCGCCCGAAAAACTGTTTTTT. Its translation: CASSEAPEKLFF.